This T cell receptor beta chain was sequenced for a study of cytomegalovirus exposure and HLA in healthy donors. The study ran its PCR with 60 Vbeta and 13 Jbeta primers. Here immunoSEQ multiplex PCR was the method, and the copy in TCRdb shows in-frame clones only, minus some. The profile shows 110,000 to 150,000 clones, over 70% of them singletons. This clone came up once. The source is a middle-aged woman in good health and CMV-seronegative. Source material: PBMCs.

DNA of the CDR3: TGTGCCAGCAGCCCATCATCCGGACATCGGATGAACACTGAAGCTTTCTTT. Its translation: CASSPSSGHRMNTEAFF. V and J are TRBV21-1 and TRBJ1-1; TRBD1, the table's D call, was not compared with the DNA. TRBV21-1 is a pseudogene locus. The CDR3 loop spans 17 amino acids.